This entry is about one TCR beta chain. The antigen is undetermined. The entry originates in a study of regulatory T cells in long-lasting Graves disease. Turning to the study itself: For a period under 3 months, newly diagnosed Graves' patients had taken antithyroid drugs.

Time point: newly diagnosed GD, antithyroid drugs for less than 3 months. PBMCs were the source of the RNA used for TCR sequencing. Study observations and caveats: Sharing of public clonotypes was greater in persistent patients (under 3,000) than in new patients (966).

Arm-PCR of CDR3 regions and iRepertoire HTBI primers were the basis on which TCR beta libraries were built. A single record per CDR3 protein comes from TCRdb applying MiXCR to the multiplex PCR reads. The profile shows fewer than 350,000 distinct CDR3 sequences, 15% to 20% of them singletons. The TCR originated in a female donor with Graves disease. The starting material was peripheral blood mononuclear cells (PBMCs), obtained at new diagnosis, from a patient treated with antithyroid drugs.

The CDR3 sequence: CSARSLAGGGVTQYF. DNA of the CDR3: TGCAGTGCGAGGTCACTAGCGGGAGGGGGGGTGACCCAGTACTTC. The chain uses TRBV20-1 and TRBJ2-1; 13 bases are a match to TRBD2. The J call could be wrong; TRBJ2-5 is a better fit for the DNA end. The CDR3 runs 15 residues. Germline V gives CDR1 DFQATT, CDR2 SNEGSKA (reference sequence).